This entry lists 20 T cell receptor beta chains sequenced from one sample in a study of cytomegalovirus exposure and HLA in healthy donors. The PCR had 60 Vbeta and 13 Jbeta primers. Generated by immunoSEQ multiplex PCR, the TCRdb table keeps only in-frame clones and is missing some. The sample carries roughly 290,000 clones, approximately 80% recorded once. Sequenced input: PBMCs. Receptors originate from a girl aged 2-10 years in good health and CMV-seronegative.

The V call is TRBV7-9, the J call TRBJ1-5; D not resolved. The length of the CDR3 is 14 residues. Trimming left V 5 bases short and J 3 bases short, with 11 bases between. Per the germline V gene, CDR1 is SEHNR and CDR2 is FQNEAQ (reference sequence). The CDR3 DNA reads as TGTGCCAGCAGCCCCTCAACAGACAATCAGCCCCAGCATTTT. This sequence encodes CASSPSTDNQPQHF. Full variable domain (remainder filled in from reference TRBV7-9 and TRBJ1-5): DTGVSQNPRHKITKRGQNVTFRCDPISEHNRLYWYRQTLGQGPEFLTYFQNEAQLEKSRLLSDRFSAERPKGSFSTLEIQRTEQGDSAMYLCASSPSTDNQPQHFGDGTRLSIL.

CDR3 coding DNA: TGTGCCAGCAGACGTGGGGGGGAGAATGAAAAACTGTTTTTT. This codes for CASRRGGENEKLFF. The V call is TRBV28, the J call TRBJ1-4; weak D call: TRBD1 (5 bases). Looked up from germline, CDR1 is MDHEN and CDR2 is SYDVKM. The CDR3 is 14 residues long. The ends were cut back, 6 bases at V and 5 bases at J, with 13 bases in the middle. The full variable domain, its missing parts supplied by reference TRBV28 and TRBJ1-4, is DVKVTQSSRYLVKRTGEKVFLECVQDMDHENMFWYRQDPGLGLRLIYFSYDVKMKEKGDIPEGYSVSREKKERFSLILESASTNQTSMYLCASRRGGENEKLFFGSGTQLSVL.

In its sample, this clone was seen a few times. The chain links TRBV4-1 to TRBJ2-7; tentative D call: TRBD1 (5 bases). This CDR3 has 13 amino acids. The V gene's germline CDR1 is MGHRA and CDR2 YSYEKL. V was cut by 1 base and J by 9 bases, with 13 bases left in between. The CDR3 spells CASSQGQGVVQYF. DNA of the CDR3: TGCGCCAGCAGCCAAGGACAAGGGGTCGTGCAGTACTTC.

The chain employs TRBV14 and TRBJ2-1; D is unclear. Between the trimmed V and J ends, which lost 3 bases and 8 bases, there was a span of 8 bases. The CDR3 is 12 residues long. Germline values: CDR1 SGHDN, CDR2 FVKESK. CDR3 amino acids: CASSHSYYEQFF. The CDR3 region has the DNA TGTGCCAGCAGCCATAGTTACTATGAGCAGTTCTTC.

The rearrangement links TRBV6-1 to TRBJ2-5; 11 nucleotides agree with TRBD2. The CDR3 loop spans 14 amino acids. V lost 11 bases and J lost 5; bases outside the gene matches: 10. CDR1 is MNHNS and CDR2 is SASEGT in the germline V gene. CDR3 in amino acids: CAGLAGGPRETQYF. CDR3 nucleotides: TGTGCCGGATTAGCGGGAGGGCCGAGGGAGACCCAGTACTTC.

This clone was observed a handful of times. V usage is TRBV7-2 and J usage is TRBJ1-2; perhaps TRBD1 as D (5 bases). Germline V gene lookup returns CDR1 SGHTA and CDR2 FQGNSA. The CDR3 runs to 16 residues. V was shortened by 0 bases and J by 8 bases, with 19 bases between the two germline ends. DNA for the CDR3: TGTGCCAGCAGCTTAGCGGGCGGGACCTCCCTGGGAGGCTACACCTTC. Protein: CASSLAGGTSLGGYTF.

The chain combines TRBV28 with TRBJ1-5, with TRBD1 matching 7 bases. The junction had 7 bases not matched to a gene; V was cut back by 4 bases and J by 4 bases. This CDR3 region has 15 residues. In germline, CDR1 is MDHEN, CDR2 SYDVKM. CDR3 protein: CASSSKQGSNQPQHF. CDR3 coding DNA: TGTGCCAGCAGTTCAAAACAGGGGAGTAATCAGCCCCAGCATTTT. Supplemented by reference TRBV28 and TRBJ1-5, the full variable domain reads DVKVTQSSRYLVKRTGEKVFLECVQDMDHENMFWYRQDPGLGLRLIYFSYDVKMKEKGDIPEGYSVSREKKERFSLILESASTNQTSMYLCASSSKQGSNQPQHFGDGTRLSIL.

The V and J genes are TRBV5-6 and TRBJ1-5; D ambiguous. CDR1 is SGHDT, CDR2 YYEEEE, per germline. Trimming stripped 5 bases from V and 3 bases from J, with 15 bases between. The CDR3 is 15 amino acids. The CDR3 is CASSEGRGYNQPQHF. CDR3 bases: TGTGCCAGCAGTGAAGGACGGGGATACAATCAGCCCCAGCATTTT.

The CDR3 DNA follows: TGTGCCAGCAGTTTGATCCGGACAGTTAACGATACGCAGTATTTT. This codes for CASSLIRTVNDTQYF. The chain recombines TRBV28 with TRBJ2-3; a possible D gene is TRBD1 (6 bases). Germline V CDR1 and CDR2: MDHEN, SYDVKM. Trimming took 3 bases from V and 6 from J, leaving 16 bases between them. The CDR3 runs 15 residues. Full variable domain (outside the CDR3, taken from reference TRBV28 and TRBJ2-3): DVKVTQSSRYLVKRTGEKVFLECVQDMDHENMFWYRQDPGLGLRLIYFSYDVKMKEKGDIPEGYSVSREKKERFSLILESASTNQTSMYLCASSLIRTVNDTQYFGPGTRLTVL.

The V gene is TRBV14, the J gene TRBJ2-1; 10 bases align to TRBD2. The CDR3 spans 16 residues. V shed 4 bases and J 3 bases; nucleotides not matched to a gene: 6. CDR1 and CDR2 from the germline V gene are SGHDN and FVKESK. The CDR3 DNA sequence: TGTGCCAGCAGCCCGATAGCGGGAGGAATCTACAATGAGCAGTTCTTC. Translation: CASSPIAGGIYNEQFF.

The CDR3 bases are TGTGCCAGCAGTGACACGGGGGGGGCCAGCTATGGCTACACCTTC. Translation gives CASSDTGGASYGYTF. V usage is TRBV2 and J usage is TRBJ1-2, with D maybe TRBD1 (6 bases). The V and J ends lost 3 bases and 4 bases respectively, with 15 bases between them. In germline, CDR1 is SNHLY, CDR2 FYNNEI. The CDR3 sequence is 15 residues long. Drawing the rest from reference TRBV2 and TRBJ1-2, the complete variable domain is EPEVTQTPSHQVTQMGQEVILRCVPISNHLYFYWYRQILGQKVEFLVSFYNNEISEKSEIFDDQFSVERPDGSNFTLKIRSTKLEDSAMYFCASSDTGGASYGYTFGSGTRLTVV.

V gene TRBV7-8 combines with J gene TRBJ2-5, with D perhaps TRBD2 (7 bases). The CDR3 extends over 14 amino acids. The germline V and J ends were trimmed by 5 bases and 5 bases, with 15 bases remaining between them. CDR1 SGHVS and CDR2 FQNEAQ come from the germline V gene. This CDR3 is CASSGRGRGETQYF. The DNA of the CDR3 is TGTGCCAGCAGCGGGCGGGGGCGCGGGGAGACCCAGTACTTC.

V gene TRBV28 combines with J gene TRBJ2-7; D is ambiguous. The CDR3 runs 12 residues. The V and J ends lost 3 bases and 5 bases respectively, with 8 bases between them. Germline V gene sequence: CDR1 MDHEN, CDR2 SYDVKM. The CDR3: CASSFPRDEQYF. The CDR3 DNA follows: TGTGCCAGCAGTTTCCCGCGCGACGAGCAGTACTTC.

This chain joins TRBV27 and TRBJ1-2; 8 bases line up with TRBD1. In germline, CDR1 is MNHEY, CDR2 SMNVEV (reference sequence). With 4 bases clipped from V and 0 bases from J, the junction kept 10 bases outside the gene matches. This CDR3 region has 17 residues. CDR3 nucleotides: TGTGCCAGCAGTTCGTGGACAGGGAGTGTAACTAACTATGGCTACACCTTC. It is translated as CASSSWTGSVTNYGYTF.

V is TRBV9 and J is TRBJ2-1; weak D call: TRBD2 (6 bases). Trimming shortened V by 0 bases and J by 0 bases, and 13 bases separated the two germline ends. The germline V gene encodes CDR1 SGDLS and CDR2 YYNGEE. The CDR3 length is 17 residues. CDR3 amino acids: CASSVERDWHSYNEQFF. CDR3 sequence (DNA): TGTGCCAGCAGCGTAGAACGGGACTGGCACTCCTACAATGAGCAGTTCTTC.

The chain has TRBV7-9 and TRBJ2-2, with TRBD2 identical over 7 bases. V dropped 5 bases and J dropped 9; count of bases not matched to a gene: 6. The CDR3 is made up of 13 amino acids. Germline CDR1 is SEHNR and CDR2 is FQNEAQ (reference sequence). The DNA for the CDR3 is TGTGCCAGCAGCCTCACTAGCGCCTGGGAGCTGTTTTTT. This translates into CASSLTSAWELFF.

This clone was seen only once. V is TRBV6-5 and J is TRBJ1-6; D unclear. Germline V gives CDR1 MNHEY, CDR2 SVGAGI. The CDR3 runs 12 residues. Trimming pared 2 bases from V and 9 bases from J, leaving 5 bases between. The CDR3 sequence: CASSYEGSPLHF. In DNA, the CDR3 is TGTGCCAGCAGTTACGAGGGTTCACCCCTCCACTTT.

The chain couples TRBV27 to TRBJ2-2; a possible D gene is TRBD1 (6 bases). The V end lost 8 bases, the J end lost 0 bases, and 10 bases lay between the germline ends. The CDR3 is 14 residues long. Germline lookup yields CDR1 MNHEY and CDR2 SMNVEV (reference sequence). The DNA for the CDR3 is TGTGCCAGCTTGGACAGAGCGAACACCGGGGAGCTGTTTTTT. This codes for CASLDRANTGELFF.

V usage is TRBV18 and J usage is TRBJ2-5, with D unclear. This CDR3 comprises 15 residues. Trimming shortened V by 2 bases and J by 3 bases, and 13 bases separated the two germline ends. The germline V gene has CDR1 KGHSH and CDR2 LQKENI. Here the CDR3 reads CASSPLVNSKETQYF. The DNA of the CDR3 is TGTGCCAGCTCACCATTAGTAAATAGCAAAGAGACCCAGTACTTC.

The rearrangement uses TRBV5-1 and TRBJ2-7; D unresolved. Per germline, CDR1 SGHRS and CDR2 YFSETQ. Trimming removed 7 bases at V and 2 bases at J, with 13 bases between. This CDR3 contains 13 residues. The CDR3 DNA reads as TGCGCCAGCTCCTCCTCCTACGCCTACGAGCAGTACTTC. This translates into CASSSSYAYEQYF.